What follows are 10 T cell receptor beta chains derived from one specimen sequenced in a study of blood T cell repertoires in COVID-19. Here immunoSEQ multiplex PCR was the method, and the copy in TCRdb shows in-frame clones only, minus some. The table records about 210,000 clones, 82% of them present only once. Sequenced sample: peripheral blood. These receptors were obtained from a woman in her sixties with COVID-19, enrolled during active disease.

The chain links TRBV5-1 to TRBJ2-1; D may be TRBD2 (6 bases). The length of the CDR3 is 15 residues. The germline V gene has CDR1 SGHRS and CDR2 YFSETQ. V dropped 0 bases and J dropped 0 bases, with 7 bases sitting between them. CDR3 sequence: CASSLGGASYNEQFF. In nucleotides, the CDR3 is TGCGCCAGCAGCTTGGGCGGGGCCTCCTACAATGAGCAGTTCTTC.

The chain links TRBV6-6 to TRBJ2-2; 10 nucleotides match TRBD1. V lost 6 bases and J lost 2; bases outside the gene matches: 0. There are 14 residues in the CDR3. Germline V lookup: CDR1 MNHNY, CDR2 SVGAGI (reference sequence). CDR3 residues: CASRTGGNTGELFF. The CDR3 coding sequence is TGTGCCAGCAGGACAGGGGGCAACACCGGGGAGCTGTTTTTT.

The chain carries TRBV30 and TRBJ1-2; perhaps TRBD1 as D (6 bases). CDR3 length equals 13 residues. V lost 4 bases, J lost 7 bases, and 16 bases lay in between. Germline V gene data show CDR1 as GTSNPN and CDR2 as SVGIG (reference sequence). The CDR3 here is CAWTGQPMTGYTF. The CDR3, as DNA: TGTGCCTGGACCGGACAGCCCATGACTGGCTACACCTTC.

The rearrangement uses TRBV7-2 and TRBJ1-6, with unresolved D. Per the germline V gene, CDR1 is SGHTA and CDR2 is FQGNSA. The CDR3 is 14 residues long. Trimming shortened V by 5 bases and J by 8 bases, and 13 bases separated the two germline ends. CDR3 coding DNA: TGTGCCAGCAGCCCTGGGCCCATATATTCACCCCTCCACTTT. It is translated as CASSPGPIYSPLHF.

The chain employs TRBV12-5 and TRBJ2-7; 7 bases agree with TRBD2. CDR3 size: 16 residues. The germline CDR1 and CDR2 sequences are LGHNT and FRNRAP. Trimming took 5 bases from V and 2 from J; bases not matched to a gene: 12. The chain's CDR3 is CASGPPGGEGAYEQYV. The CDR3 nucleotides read TGTGCTAGTGGTCCCCCTGGGGGGGAAGGGGCCTACGAGCAGTACGTC.

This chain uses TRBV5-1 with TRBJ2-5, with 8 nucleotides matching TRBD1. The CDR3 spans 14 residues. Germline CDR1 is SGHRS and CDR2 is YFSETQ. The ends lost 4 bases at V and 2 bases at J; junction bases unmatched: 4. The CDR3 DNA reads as TGCGCCAGCAGCCCCCGACAGGGGCAAGAGACCCAGTACTTC. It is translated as CASSPRQGQETQYF. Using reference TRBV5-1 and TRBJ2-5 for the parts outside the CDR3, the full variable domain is KAGVTQTPRYLIKTRGQQVTLSCSPISGHRSVSWYQQTPGQGLQFLFEYFSETQRNKGNFPGRFSGRQFSNSRSEMNVSTLELGDSALYLCASSPRQGQETQYFGPGTRLLVL.

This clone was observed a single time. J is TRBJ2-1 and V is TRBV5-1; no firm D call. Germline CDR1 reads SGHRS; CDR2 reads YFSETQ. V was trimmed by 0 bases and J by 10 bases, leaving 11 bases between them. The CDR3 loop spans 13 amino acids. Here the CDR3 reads CASSLDAFPEQFF. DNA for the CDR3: TGCGCCAGCAGCTTGGATGCGTTCCCCGAGCAGTTCTTC. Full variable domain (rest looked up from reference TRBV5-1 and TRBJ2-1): KAGVTQTPRYLIKTRGQQVTLSCSPISGHRSVSWYQQTPGQGLQFLFEYFSETQRNKGNFPGRFSGRQFSNSRSEMNVSTLELGDSALYLCASSLDAFPEQFFGPGTRLTVL.

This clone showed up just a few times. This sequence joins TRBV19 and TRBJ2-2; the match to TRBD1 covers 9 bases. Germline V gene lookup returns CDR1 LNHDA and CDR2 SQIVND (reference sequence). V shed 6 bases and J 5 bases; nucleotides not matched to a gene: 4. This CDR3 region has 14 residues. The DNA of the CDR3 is TGTGCCAGTAGGACAGGGGGAGGGACCGGGGAGCTGTTTTTT. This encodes CASRTGGGTGELFF.

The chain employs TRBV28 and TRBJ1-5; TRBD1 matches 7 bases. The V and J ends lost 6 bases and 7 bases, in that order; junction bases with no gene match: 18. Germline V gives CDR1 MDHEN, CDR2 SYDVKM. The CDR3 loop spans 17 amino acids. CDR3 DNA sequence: TGTGCCAGCAGCTCCCCGGGACAGCCCAAAGGGAGGCAGCCCCAGCATTTT. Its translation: CASSSPGQPKGRQPQHF.

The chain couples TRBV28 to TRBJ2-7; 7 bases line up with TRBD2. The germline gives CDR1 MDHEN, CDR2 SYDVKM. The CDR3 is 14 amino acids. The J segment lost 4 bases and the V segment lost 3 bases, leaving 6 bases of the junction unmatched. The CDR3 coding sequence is TGTGCCAGCAGTTTTGAGCGGGACTGGTACGAGCAGTACTTC. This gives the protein CASSFERDWYEQYF.